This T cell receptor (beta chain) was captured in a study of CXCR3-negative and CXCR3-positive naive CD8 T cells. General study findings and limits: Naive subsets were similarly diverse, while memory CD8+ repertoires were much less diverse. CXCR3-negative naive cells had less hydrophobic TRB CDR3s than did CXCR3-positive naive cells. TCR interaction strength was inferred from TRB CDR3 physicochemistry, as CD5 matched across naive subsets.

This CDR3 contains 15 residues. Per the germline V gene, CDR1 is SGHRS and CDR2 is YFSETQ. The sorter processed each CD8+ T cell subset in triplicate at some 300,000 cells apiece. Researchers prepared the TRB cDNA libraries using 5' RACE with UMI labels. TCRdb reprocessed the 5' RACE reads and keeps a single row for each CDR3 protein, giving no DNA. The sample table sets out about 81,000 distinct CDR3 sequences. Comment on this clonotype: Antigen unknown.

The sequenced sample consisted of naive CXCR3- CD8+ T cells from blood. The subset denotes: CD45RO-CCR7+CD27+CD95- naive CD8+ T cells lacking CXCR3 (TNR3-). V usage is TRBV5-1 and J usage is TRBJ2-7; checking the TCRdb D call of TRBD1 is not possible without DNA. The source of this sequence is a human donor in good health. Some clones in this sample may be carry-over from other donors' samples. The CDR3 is CASSLGGQGLYEQYF.